The 9 T cell receptor beta chains in this list originate from one sample, sequenced in a study of cytomegalovirus exposure and HLA in healthy donors. The PCR had 60 Vbeta and 13 Jbeta primers. Data came from immunoSEQ multiplex PCR; TCRdb stores just in-frame clones and leaves some out. The repertoire holds 150,000 or so clones, with about 80% as singletons. Sequencing was performed on PBMCs. These receptors all stem from a man aged 40-49 years in good health and CMV-seropositive.

The chain is built from TRBV6-5 and TRBJ1-2; D is ambiguous. The V gene's germline CDR1 is MNHEY and CDR2 SVGAGI. Trimming pared 6 bases from V and 8 bases from J, leaving 16 bases between. The length of the CDR3 is 13 residues. CDR3 region: CASSQFAAEGYTF. Written as DNA, the CDR3 is TGTGCCAGCAGCCAATTTGCCGCGGAGGGCTACACCTTC.

The V gene is TRBV4-2, the J gene TRBJ2-1, with 11 bases identical to TRBD2. The V gene's germline CDR1 is LGHNA and CDR2 YNFKEQ. V lost 3 bases and J lost 7; bases outside the gene matches: 11. The CDR3 contains 17 residues. The CDR3 coding sequence is TGTGCCAGCAGCCATGAATCGACTTCTAGCGGGAGGAATGAGCAGTTCTTC. Its translation: CASSHESTSSGRNEQFF.

V is TRBV5-4 and J is TRBJ2-5; 13 bases match TRBD2. The end of the DNA is better explained by TRBJ2-7, so the J call may be wrong. Germline CDR1 SGHNT, CDR2 YYREEE (reference sequence). The CDR3 runs to 15 residues. CDR3 protein: CASSSGTSGNYEQYF. The CDR3 DNA reads as TGTGCCAGCAGTTCCGGGACTAGCGGGAACTACGAGCAGTACTTC.

V and J are TRBV11-3 and TRBJ1-2, with D possibly being TRBD1 (6 bases). The CDR3 totals 18 residues. Germline CDR1 SGHNT, CDR2 YENEEA. V lost 0 bases and J lost 3, with 20 bases in between. Here the CDR3 DNA reads TGTGCCAGCAGCTTAGAAGGAGGTTGGGGGCCCTTGGACTATGGCTACACCTTC. Translated: CASSLEGGWGPLDYGYTF.

V gene TRBV5-1 combines with J gene TRBJ2-2, with 9 bases identical to TRBD2. Germline CDR1 SGHRS, CDR2 YFSETQ. The ends lost 4 bases at V and 0 bases at J; junction bases unmatched: 10. CDR3 length equals 18 residues. The CDR3 spells CASSPITLAGANTGELFF. The CDR3 DNA sequence: TGCGCCAGCAGCCCCATAACATTAGCGGGAGCGAACACCGGGGAGCTGTTTTTT.

This chain uses TRBV7-2 with TRBJ2-7; D is uncertain. The CDR3 is 14 amino acids. V shed 1 base and J shed 3 bases, with 10 bases lying between them. Per the germline V gene, CDR1 is SGHTA and CDR2 is FQGNSA. CDR3: CASSLGSRYYEQYF. CDR3 bases: TGTGCCAGCAGCTTAGGTTCCCGTTACTACGAGCAGTACTTC.

The sample holds a few counts of this clone. The chain couples TRBV25-1 to TRBJ1-2, with TRBD1 matching over 12 bases. CDR1 is MGHDK and CDR2 is SYGVNS in the germline V gene. Trimming cost V 4 bases and J 4 bases; bases outside gene matches: 7. The CDR3 length is 16 residues. DNA of the CDR3: TGTGCCAGCAGTGCCGGGACAGGGGGCTTGGTCTATGGCTACACCTTC. Its translation is CASSAGTGGLVYGYTF.

The chain combines TRBV11-3 with TRBJ2-5; 8 bases are shared with TRBD1. Germline V gene lookup returns CDR1 SGHNT and CDR2 YENEEA. J lost 13 bases, V lost 5 bases, and 9 bases had no gene match. CDR3 length: 12 residues. The CDR3 DNA follows: TGTGCCAGCAGCCACCGGACAGGGAACGTGTACTTC. Translating gives CASSHRTGNVYF.

The CDR3, as DNA: TGTGCCAGCAGTGGACAGGGGAGCTCCTACAATGAGCAGTTCTTC. Its protein product is CASSGQGSSYNEQFF. The V and J genes are TRBV25-1 and TRBJ2-1, with 8 bases lining up with TRBD1. The CDR3 is made up of 15 amino acids. Germline values: CDR1 MGHDK, CDR2 SYGVNS. V shed 4 bases, J shed 0 bases, and the junction held 2 bases outside the gene matches. Based on the CDR3 plus reference TRBV25-1 and TRBJ2-1, the full variable domain is EADIYQTPRYLVIGTGKKITLECSQTMGHDKMYWYQQDPGMELHLIHYSYGVNSTEKGDLSSESTVSRIRTEHFPLTLESARPSHTSQYLCASSGQGSSYNEQFFGPGTRLTVL.